What follows are 16 T cell receptor beta chains derived from one specimen sequenced in a study of cytomegalovirus exposure and HLA in healthy donors. The primer mix had 60 Vbeta and 13 Jbeta primers. The table came from immunoSEQ multiplex PCR; TCRdb's copy has only in-frame clones and leaves some out. Of around 86,000 clones listed, about 79% are singletons. The sample was PBMCs. The receptor set was obtained from a female donor in good health and CMV-seronegative.

The V and J genes are TRBV2 and TRBJ1-2; D might be TRBD1 (5 bases). CDR3 length equals 13 residues. V lost 5 bases and J lost 1, with 8 bases in between. From germline, CDR1 is SNHLY and CDR2 FYNNEI. The DNA of the CDR3 is TGTGCCAGCAGTCAGGGATTTAACTATGGCTACACCTTC. Protein: CASSQGFNYGYTF.

This sequence joins TRBV6-5 and TRBJ1-6; 10 bases line up with TRBD1. With 6 bases clipped from V and 7 bases from J, the junction kept 3 bases outside the gene matches. Germline loops: CDR1 MNHEY, CDR2 SVGAGI. The CDR3 has 14 residues. DNA for the CDR3: TGTGCCAGCAGACCGGGACAGGGGAATTCACCCCTCCACTTT. Translation: CASRPGQGNSPLHF.

V and J are TRBV27 and TRBJ1-1, with TRBD1 identical over 10 bases. After removal of 4 bases from V and 4 bases from J, the junction contained 3 bases not matched to a gene. The germline V gene encodes CDR1 MNHEY and CDR2 SMNVEV (reference sequence). The CDR3 contains 14 residues. The CDR3 loop reads CASSSRTGGTEAFF. CDR3 DNA: TGTGCCAGCAGTTCCCGGACAGGGGGCACTGAAGCTTTCTTT.

This sequence joins TRBV5-6 and TRBJ1-2; D is unclear. Trimming shortened V by 0 bases and J by 7 bases, and 7 bases separated the two germline ends. CDR1 is SGHDT, CDR2 YYEEEE, per germline. The length of the CDR3 is 12 residues. The CDR3 sequence: CASSLARGGYTF. CDR3 coding DNA: TGTGCCAGCAGCTTGGCCCGGGGTGGCTACACCTTC.

The chain employs TRBV18 and TRBJ1-2; D unresolved. CDR1 and CDR2 (germline): KGHSH, LQKENI. The CDR3 sequence is 14 residues long. Trimming pared 2 bases from V and 0 bases from J, leaving 7 bases between. The CDR3 spells CASSPTAANYGYTF. In nucleotides, the CDR3 is TGTGCCAGCTCACCAACCGCAGCTAACTATGGCTACACCTTC.

This clone was detected once. The chain combines TRBV5-5 with TRBJ1-6; 7 nucleotides align to TRBD1. V gave up 3 bases and J gave up 3 bases; unmatched junction bases: 3. This CDR3 comprises 15 residues. Germline values: CDR1 SGHKS, CDR2 YYEKEE (reference sequence). CDR3 loop: CASSSAGGYNSPLHF. CDR3 sequence (DNA): TGTGCCAGCAGCTCCGCAGGGGGCTATAATTCACCCCTCCACTTT.

The V and J genes are TRBV4-3 and TRBJ1-4; D gene uncertain. The V and J ends lost 3 bases and 3 bases respectively, with 14 bases between them. The germline V gene encodes CDR1 LGHNA and CDR2 YSLEER. This CDR3 is 16 amino acids long. CDR3 nucleotide sequence: TGCGCCAGCAGCCAGGGCTTCAATGTAGCTAATGAAAAACTGTTTTTT. Translating it yields CASSQGFNVANEKLFF.

This chain links TRBV28 with TRBJ2-5, with a tentative D call TRBD2 (5 bases). This CDR3 has 13 amino acids. Between the trimmed V and J ends, which lost 7 bases and 7 bases, there was a span of 16 bases. Germline values: CDR1 MDHEN, CDR2 SYDVKM. The chain's CDR3 is CASTPSQAGTQYF. In DNA, the CDR3 is TGTGCCAGCACCCCGTCGCAGGCGGGGACCCAGTACTTC.

CDR3: CASGQGRAEQFF. CDR3 sequence (DNA): TGTGCCAGTGGACAGGGGAGAGCTGAGCAGTTCTTC. The genes are TRBV10-3 and TRBJ2-1; 9 bases match TRBD1. Trimming at V came to 10 bases and at J to 9 bases, leaving 7 bases not matched to a gene. Germline loops: CDR1 ENHRY, CDR2 SYGVKD. The CDR3 is 12 residues long.

J is TRBJ1-5 and V is TRBV5-6; a possible D gene is TRBD1 (6 bases). Germline CDR1 is SGHDT and CDR2 is YYEEEE. V lost 0 bases, J lost 6 bases, and 16 bases lay in between. The CDR3 has 16 residues. The CDR3 spells CASSLGPPGVSQPQHF. For the CDR3, the DNA is TGTGCCAGCAGCTTGGGGCCCCCAGGGGTTAGTCAGCCCCAGCATTTT.

The genes are TRBV7-6 and TRBJ2-3; D remains unclear. The germline CDR1 and CDR2 sequences are SGHVS and FNYEAQ. The CDR3 contains 13 residues. Trimming removed 2 bases at V and 1 base at J, with 4 bases between. CDR3 region: CASSLFGTDTQYF. Here the CDR3 DNA reads TGTGCCAGCAGCTTATTCGGCACAGATACGCAGTATTTT.

Turning to this clone: The junction and the germline gene differ at one end; a read error may be behind it. V and J are TRBV7-3 and TRBJ2-2, with 11 nucleotides matching TRBD2. This CDR3 is 15 amino acids long. CDR1 SGHTA and CDR2 FQGTGA come from the germline V gene. CDR3 loop: CTSSLAGGPTGELFF. CDR3 nucleotide sequence: TGTACCAGCAGTTTAGCGGGGGGGCCCACCGGGGAGCTGTTTTTT.

J is TRBJ2-5 and V is TRBV5-1; 15 bases are a match to TRBD2. The germline V gene has CDR1 SGHRS and CDR2 YFSETQ. Losses at the gene ends were 4 bases for V and 5 bases for J; bases not matched to a gene: 6. CDR3 length: 16 residues. Here the CDR3 DNA reads TGCGCCAGCAGCACCGGACTAGCGGGAGGGCTGGAGACCCAGTACTTC. Amino acids: CASSTGLAGGLETQYF.

This clone was seen once. V is TRBV27 and J is TRBJ2-1; D not certain. The V gene lost 2 bases and the J gene lost 0 bases, with 8 bases spanning the gap. The CDR3 contains 15 residues. Per germline, CDR1 MNHEY and CDR2 SMNVEV (reference sequence). The chain's CDR3 is CASSLTENSYNEQFF. DNA for the CDR3: TGTGCCAGCAGTTTAACAGAAAACTCCTACAATGAGCAGTTCTTC.

The chain recombines TRBV28 with TRBJ2-7, with TRBD1 matching 9 bases. CDR3 length: 14 residues. The V gene end was trimmed by 7 bases and the J gene end by 7 bases; junction bases not matched to a gene: 11. Germline CDR1 and CDR2: MDHEN and SYDVKM. The CDR3 here is CASKGNRGRGEQYF. Written as DNA, the CDR3 is TGTGCCAGCAAGGGCAACAGGGGGCGAGGAGAGCAGTACTTC.

J is TRBJ2-5 and V is TRBV9; TRBD2 aligns across 8 bases. The CDR3 has 16 amino acids. Trimming took 3 bases from V and 6 from J; bases not matched to a gene: 13. Germline-derived CDR1 and CDR2 are SGDLS and YYNGEE. The CDR3 DNA follows: TGTGCCAGCAGCGCTACCGGGGGGGCCCCAGAACAGACCCAGTACTTC. It translates to CASSATGGAPEQTQYF.